The 9 T cell receptor beta chains below all came from one sample that was sequenced in a study of blood T cell repertoires in COVID-19. Sequencing was performed with immunoSEQ multiplex PCR; in TCRdb, only in-frame clones are kept and a portion is missing. The table includes under 200,000 clones, approximately 84% detected once. Material: PBMCs or T cells enriched from blood (not recorded which). Receptor source: a woman aged 45-65 years who had recovered from COVID-19.

The V and J genes are TRBV19 and TRBJ1-1; D not certain. CDR3 length: 15 amino acids. Deletions cut 5 bases from V and 4 bases from J, with 17 bases between. Germline V gene sequence: CDR1 LNHDA, CDR2 SQIVND (reference sequence). The CDR3 DNA is TGTGCCAGTAGTCCACGACTGAGGGCGCGCACTGAAGCTTTCTTT. The encoded protein is CASSPRLRARTEAFF.

The chain employs TRBV4-1 and TRBJ2-2, with TRBD1 as a possible D gene (6 bases). Per germline, CDR1 MGHRA and CDR2 YSYEKL. This CDR3 has 12 amino acids. V lost 6 bases and J lost 8, with 10 bases in between. CDR3 amino acids: CASSKGVGELFF. The CDR3 DNA sequence: TGCGCCAGCAGTAAGGGGGTTGGGGAGCTGTTTTTT.

The chain recombines TRBV11-2 with TRBJ2-1, with a possible D match to TRBD2 (5 bases). The germline V gene encodes CDR1 SGHAT and CDR2 FQNNGV. This CDR3 region has 16 residues. Trimming pared 5 bases from V and 0 bases from J, leaving 14 bases between. This CDR3 reads CASSGRGSSSYNEQFF. The CDR3 DNA reads as TGTGCCAGCAGCGGACGGGGTTCCAGCTCCTACAATGAGCAGTTCTTC. Full variable domain (rest looked up from reference TRBV11-2 and TRBJ2-1): EAGVAQSPRYKIIEKRQSVAFWCNPISGHATLYWYQQILGQGPKLLIQFQNNGVVDDSQLPKDRFSAERLKGVDSTLKIQPAKLEDSAVYLCASSGRGSSSYNEQFFGPGTRLTVL.

Remarks on this clone: The sample contains more than one DNA sequence encoding this CDR3. The chain recombines TRBV5-1 with TRBJ2-1; no clear D. The CDR3 loop spans 15 amino acids. CDR1 is SGHRS, CDR2 YFSETQ, per germline. Trimming removed 0 bases at V and 0 bases at J, with 7 bases between. In DNA form, the CDR3 reads TGCGCCAGCAGCTTGGTGTCGGGCTCCTACAATGAGCAGTTCTTC. Residues: CASSLVSGSYNEQFF.

This clone has only a few counts. The CDR3 loop is CASSHPGERNTGELFF. CDR3 bases: TGCGCCAGCAGCCACCCTGGGGAGAGGAACACCGGGGAGCTGTTTTTT. The chain recombines TRBV4-3 with TRBJ2-2, with D perhaps matching TRBD2 (5 bases). V gave up 3 bases and J gave up 1 base, with 12 bases separating them. This CDR3 spans 16 amino acids. CDR1 is LGHNA, CDR2 YSLEER, per germline.

The chain is built from TRBV2 and TRBJ2-5, with 9 positions matching TRBD1. V lost 0 bases, J lost 1 base, and 6 bases stayed unmatched. Germline lookup yields CDR1 SNHLY and CDR2 FYNNEI. The CDR3 is 17 amino acids. The CDR3 region has the DNA TGTGCCAGCAGTGAAGCAACAGGGGGCATTGCCCAAGAGACCCAGTACTTC. As protein: CASSEATGGIAQETQYF.

The chain employs TRBV11-2 and TRBJ2-2; 8 bases align to TRBD2. Germline trimming cut 3 bases from V and 5 bases from J; bases unmatched to any gene: 8. Per the germline V gene, CDR1 is SGHAT and CDR2 is FQNNGV. The CDR3 length is 16 residues. The DNA of the CDR3 is TGTGCCAGCAGCTTTGACGGGAGGGCCCTAACCGGGGAGCTGTTTTTT. It codes for CASSFDGRALTGELFF.

This chain uses TRBV4-3 with TRBJ2-7; perhaps TRBD1 as D (6 bases). The V and J ends lost 1 base and 7 bases respectively, with 14 bases between them. Germline V gene sequence: CDR1 LGHNA, CDR2 YSLEER. The CDR3 extends over 14 amino acids. The CDR3 loop reads CASSQAPGAGEQYF. The CDR3 coding sequence is TGCGCCAGCAGCCAAGCCCCAGGGGCTGGGGAGCAGTACTTC.

This clone showed up just a few times. The rearrangement uses TRBV7-2 and TRBJ2-1, with D perhaps matching TRBD2 (6 bases). CDR1 SGHTA and CDR2 FQGNSA come from the germline V gene. V was shortened by 4 bases and J by 7 bases, with 11 bases between the two germline ends. The CDR3 spans 13 residues. In DNA, the CDR3 is TGTGCCAGCAGCTCAGGACTATTGAATGAGCAGTTCTTC. This encodes CASSSGLLNEQFF.